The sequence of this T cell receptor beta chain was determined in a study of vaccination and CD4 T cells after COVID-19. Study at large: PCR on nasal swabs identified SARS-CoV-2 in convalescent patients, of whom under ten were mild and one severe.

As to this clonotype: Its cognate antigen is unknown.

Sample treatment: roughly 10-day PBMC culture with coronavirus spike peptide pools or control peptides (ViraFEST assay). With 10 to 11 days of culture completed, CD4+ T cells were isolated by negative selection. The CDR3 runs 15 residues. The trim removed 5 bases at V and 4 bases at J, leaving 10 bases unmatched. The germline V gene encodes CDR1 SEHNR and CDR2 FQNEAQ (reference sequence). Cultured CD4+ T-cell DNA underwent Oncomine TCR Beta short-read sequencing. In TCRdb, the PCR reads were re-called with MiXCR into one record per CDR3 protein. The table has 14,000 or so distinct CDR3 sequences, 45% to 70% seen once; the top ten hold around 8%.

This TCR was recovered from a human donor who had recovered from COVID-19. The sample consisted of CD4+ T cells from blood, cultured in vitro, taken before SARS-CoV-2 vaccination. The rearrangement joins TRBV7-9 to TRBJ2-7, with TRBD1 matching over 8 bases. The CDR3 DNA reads TGTGCCAGCAGCCAAAGACAGGGGAGAGGGTACGAGCAGTACTTC. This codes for CASSQRQGRGYEQYF.